A selection of T cell receptor beta chains follows, all from one sample in a study of shared clonotypes between healthy human individuals. The assay was immunoSEQ multiplex PCR, and TCRdb's table has in-frame clones only and misses some. The table has about 610,000 clones, almost 97% seen once; the top ten hold 0.045% to 0.06%. The sample was naive CD4+ T cells sorted from blood. The source is a woman in her 30s in good health. The CDR3 runs from the conserved cysteine through the conserved F or W. A D gene is named only where the DNA matches it firmly. Clone size is given for some rows only: seen once, a few or many times, or a class if the clone is expanded.

d_call,j_call,cdr3_length,clone_size,v_call,cdr3_aa
.,TRBJ1-2,12,.,TRBV6-1,CASSEAPGFYTF
TRBD1,TRBJ1-1,14,.,TRBV30,CAWKTGGTNTEAFF
TRBD1,TRBJ2-3,16,.,TRBV6-4,CASSDSGTGNPDTQYF
TRBD1,TRBJ2-7,13,.,TRBV6-1,CASGDRDSYEQYF
.,TRBJ2-1,13,.,TRBV15,CATSSSSYNEQFF
.,TRBJ1-5,13,.,TRBV19,CASSRQLNQPQHF
.,TRBJ2-1,16,.,TRBV4-2,CASSQGTANSYNEQFF
TRBD1,TRBJ1-3,15,once,TRBV4-1,CASSQGTGSGNTIYF
.,TRBJ1-3,17,.,TRBV9,CASSPIRGTSSGNTIYF
.,TRBJ2-2,17,.,TRBV9,CASSVVKAGSGTGELFF
.,TRBJ2-5,15,.,TRBV14,CASSLARGPLETQYF
.,TRBJ2-5,15,once,TRBV5-1,CASSLVWGVQETQYF
.,TRBJ1-1,9,.,TRBV27,CATQDHGFF
.,TRBJ2-7,14,.,TRBV4-2,CASSQDRPQYEQYF
TRBD1,TRBJ1-2,15,.,TRBV28,CASTRPPGGNYGYTF
TRBD2,TRBJ2-7,17,.,TRBV4-1,CASSPQGLAGYLYEQYF
.,TRBJ2-1,13,.,TRBV28,CASSLDSYNEQFF
.,TRBJ2-5,13,.,TRBV30,CAWAGLLAETQYF
TRBD2,TRBJ2-7,14,.,TRBV28,CASSLAGKTYEQYF
TRBD2,TRBJ2-3,16,.,TRBV6-1,CASSAGLAGATDTQYF
.,TRBJ2-5,11,.,TRBV20-1,CSAPGWETQYF
.,TRBJ1-5,13,.,TRBV7-9,CASSQDSNQPQHF
.,TRBJ2-7,14,.,TRBV18,CASSPSRTFYEQYF
TRBD1,TRBJ2-7,14,.,TRBV27,CASTPGQGYDEQYF
.,.,13,once,TRBV6-5,CASSYGTTYEQYF
TRBD1,TRBJ2-1,16,once,TRBV11-2,CASRPIRQGKYNEQFF
.,TRBJ2-5,14,.,TRBV2,CASSDLTVGETQYF
.,TRBJ2-5,13,.,TRBV6-1,CASSEVMGETQYF
TRBD1,TRBJ1-1,15,.,TRBV19,CASSKQGSGVTEAFF
.,TRBJ1-2,13,.,TRBV7-9,CASRKQSLYGYTF
.,TRBJ1-3,12,.,TRBV9,CASSLAGNTIYF
.,TRBJ2-1,18,.,TRBV18,CASSAPRGAVASYNEQFF
TRBD1,TRBJ2-3,14,.,TRBV7-9,CASSNTGGAYTQYF
.,TRBJ1-5,15,.,TRBV27,CASSLYSNTNQPQHF
TRBD2,TRBJ2-3,15,.,TRBV2,CASSALAGVTDTQYF
TRBD2,TRBJ2-1,16,.,TRBV4-1,CASSASGRQAYNEQFF
.,TRBJ2-1,16,.,TRBV5-1,CASSRGGLSPNNEQFF
.,TRBJ1-2,14,.,TRBV28,CASSLVAGFFGYTF
.,TRBJ2-3,11,.,TRBV19,CASSIGDTQYF
.,TRBJ2-7,15,.,TRBV7-2,CASSLMGLPPYEQYF
TRBD2,TRBJ2-6,17,.,TRBV5-4,CASSRGLAGGGANVLTF
.,TRBJ1-1,16,.,TRBV6-1,CASSDTPRVGNTEAFF